Presented here are 8 T cell receptor beta chains from one specimen sequenced in a study of cytomegalovirus exposure and HLA in healthy donors. With 60 Vbeta and 13 Jbeta primers, the PCR was carried out. Generated by immunoSEQ multiplex PCR, the TCRdb table keeps only in-frame clones and is missing some. The sample consists of tens of thousands of clones, under 90% of them appearing once. Sample: PBMCs. These TCRs come from a man aged 50-59 years in good health and CMV-seronegative.

This clone was counted between two and nine times. The CDR3 region has the DNA TGTGCCAGCAGCGTAGAGGGCAGGGCCGACCAAGAGACCCAGTACTTC. This translates into CASSVEGRADQETQYF. The chain has TRBV9 and TRBJ2-5; D may be TRBD1 (5 bases). The germline V gene encodes CDR1 SGDLS and CDR2 YYNGEE. The CDR3 is 16 amino acids. The germline V and J ends were trimmed by 0 bases and 0 bases, with 12 bases remaining between them.

This chain uses TRBV6-1 with TRBJ1-5; D is ambiguous. The CDR3 covers 16 residues. V lost 2 bases, J lost 0 bases, and 11 bases lay in between. The V gene's germline CDR1 is MNHNS and CDR2 SASEGT. CDR3 in amino acids: CASSETAGYSNQPQHF. In DNA form, the CDR3 reads TGTGCCAGCAGTGAAACGGCGGGTTATAGCAATCAGCCCCAGCATTTT.

This clone has only one observation. The chain has TRBV6-4 and TRBJ1-4; 7 bases fit TRBD1. The CDR3 is 16 residues long. Unmatched junction bases numbered 11, after V lost 5 bases and J lost 5 bases. Germline CDR1 is MRHNA and CDR2 is SNTAGT. The CDR3 spells CASSPGTDRMNEKLFF. In DNA form, the CDR3 reads TGTGCCAGCAGTCCCGGGACAGATCGTATGAATGAAAAACTGTTTTTT.

The chain employs TRBV4-3 and TRBJ2-3, with unresolved D. CDR1 is LGHNA, CDR2 YSLEER, per germline. CDR3 length: 14 residues. The V end lost 4 bases, the J end lost 0 bases, and 8 bases lay between the germline ends. The CDR3 bases are TGCGCCAGCAGCCTTGAGGAGAGCACAGATACGCAGTATTTT. This encodes CASSLEESTDTQYF.

This sequence joins TRBV7-3 and TRBJ1-1; no firm D call. V lost 3 bases and J lost 2, with 7 bases in between. This CDR3 has 13 residues. Germline CDR1 reads SGHTA; CDR2 reads FQGTGA. The CDR3: CASSLEVNTEAFF. CDR3 DNA: TGTGCCAGCAGCTTGGAGGTAAACACTGAAGCTTTCTTT.

V is TRBV18 and J is TRBJ1-1; 7 bases agree with TRBD1. The J segment lost 1 base and the V segment lost 3 bases, leaving 8 bases of the junction unmatched. The CDR3 totals 16 residues. Germline-derived CDR1 and CDR2 are KGHSH and LQKENI. The CDR3: CASSPARGTGNTEAFF. The CDR3 nucleotides are TGTGCCAGCTCACCGGCCAGGGGGACGGGGAACACTGAAGCTTTCTTT.

In its sample, this clone ranks as medium-sized. Written as DNA, the CDR3 is TGTGCCAGCAGCTTAGAAATCCGGACAGGAGGGTACGAGCAGTACTTC. Translated, it gives CASSLEIRTGGYEQYF. The chain joins TRBV7-9 to TRBJ2-7, with a tentative D call TRBD1 (7 bases). CDR1 SEHNR and CDR2 FQNEAQ come from the germline V gene (reference sequence). The CDR3 consists of 16 residues. V was clipped by 1 base and J by 4 bases, with 17 bases between them. The full variable domain, rest sourced from reference TRBV7-9 and TRBJ2-7, is DTGVSQNPRHKITKRGQNVTFRCDPISEHNRLYWYRQTLGQGPEFLTYFQNEAQLEKSRLLSDRFSAERPKGSFSTLEIQRTEQGDSAMYLCASSLEIRTGGYEQYFGPGTRLTVT.

The chain combines TRBV28 with TRBJ2-5, with a possible D match to TRBD1 (5 bases). With 2 bases removed from V and 5 bases from J, the gap between germline ends came to 18 bases. This CDR3 contains 16 residues. The germline CDR1 and CDR2 sequences are MDHEN and SYDVKM. The CDR3 here is CASSLQGVGVGETQYF. The CDR3 DNA reads as TGTGCCAGCAGTTTACAGGGTGTAGGGGTGGGGGAGACCCAGTACTTC.